This T cell receptor beta chain is from a study of blood T cells in healthy people across ages (dated by TCRdb to between 2015 and 2016). Regarding the complete study: In model experiments, template switching captured about one uniquely barcoded TCR beta cDNA molecule for every two T cells. The donors were split into four age groups: young (average roughly 15 years), middle-aged (about 40), aged (approximately 60) and long-lived (82). To track age-related changes in TCR beta repertoire diversity, the study relied on deep sequencing normalized with unique cDNA molecular identifiers. The study analyzed two additional independent replicas of 1 million unique cDNA reads from the same blood draw for two donors, one aged 18 to 30 and one aged 80 or older. To avoid experimental bias, donors of different ages were spread randomly across the sequencing lanes.

This clonotype has more than one count but fewer than ten. Its antigen has not been determined. Base qualities are not at hand, and no much larger clone is one base apart. The library was prepared using 5' RACE. TCRdb names Illumina HiSeq 2500 as the instrument used. A second PCR of roughly 7 to 12 cycles was performed with a sample-barcoded 5' primer and a J-beta primer mix. A template-switch 5' adaptor carrying 12 random nucleotides introduced a unique molecular identifier onto each TCR beta cDNA molecule. Each sample yielded at least 2.5 million CDR3-containing paired-end reads. First-strand cDNA synthesis was performed from all RNA using the Mint cDNA synthesis kit, with priming by a TRBC-specific oligonucleotide. After uracil-DNA glycosylase treatment, a first 18-cycle PCR used universal primers M1SS and BC2_uni_R on all cDNA. The original methods were these. For normalization, 1 million high-quality reads were randomly selected from each sample, with every read carrying a distinct molecular identifier. Reads sharing molecular identifiers were discarded rather than binned into consensus sequences. MiTCR, with a Q25 quality threshold and the strictest error-elimination algorithm, was used for CDR3 identification, clonotype clustering and error correction. A nonparametric unseen species model using Euler transformation provided a lower-bound estimate of total TCR beta diversity. Through fastp at Q25 and MiXCR, TCRdb rebuilt clones from the public reads, retaining in-frame beta chains. Duplicate CDR3 protein sequences are folded into a single record with the most common DNA and genes. These V and J calls are TCRdb output, not the study's own analysis. Here the sample has 1.5 million to 2 million distinct CDR3 sequences; approximately 50% occur a single time. 2.1% of the sample is in the top ten clones.

The investigation overall reported the following: A strong correlation was found between observed TCR beta diversity and the percentage of naive T cells measured by flow cytometry. Because the CMV infection status of the donors was unknown, age-related changes in expanded clonotypes may potentially have been confounded. Estimates of total diversity from one million sequenced T cells were regarded as lower bounds and underestimates. Observed TCR beta diversity per million T cells fell roughly linearly with age, and a significant reduction was already apparent by age about 43. Conclusive comparison of naive and antigen-experienced compartments was prevented by the profiling of bulk unsorted PBMCs. Compared with the aged group, more naive CD4+ T cells, fewer expanded clones and increased TCR diversity were shown by the long-lived group, suggesting age selection.

Donors were 40 or so systemically healthy Caucasian individuals from Russia aged roughly 6 to 100 years. Around 10 milliliters of peripheral blood were collected from each donor into EDTA-treated Vacutainer tubes. Ficoll-Paque density-gradient centrifugation was used to isolate PBMCs, with at least 7 million per sample. Trizol reagent was used to extract total RNA from the PBMCs, yielding at least 6 micrograms per sample. Naive CD45RAhigh/CD27high T cell percentages were measured by flow cytometry on a PBMC aliquot from every donor. Specimen: blood. The receptor's source is a woman between 35 and 50 years old in good health.

CDR3 loop: CASSPRWTGNYGYTF. The DNA reads as follows: TGTGCCAGCAGTCCCCGTTGGACAGGGAACTATGGCTACACCTTC. The V and J genes are TRBV28 and TRBJ1-2, and 8 junctional nucleotides match TRBD1. For this chain, trimming is 5 bases at the V end and 2 bases at the J end, and the number of junction bases without a gene match is 7. The germline V gene specifies MDHEN as CDR1 and SYDVKM as CDR2. From the cysteine up to the phenylalanine, the CDR3 has a length of 15 residues. Only the CDR3 DNA stays, 45 bases, in frame from base 1.